One and the same sample provided the 17 T cell receptor beta chains below, sequenced in a study of OX40 agonist ivuxolimab in advanced cancers. The library was made by the immunoSEQ multiplex PCR assay. This is the immuneACCESS table as TCRdb keeps it, with only in-frame sequences that have V and J called. A part of the clones is gone; compared with another copy, unresolved V genes explain less than half, and the rest is unexplained. The sample table contains about 50,000 clones; only one count was recorded for about 86% of them. Approximately 14% of the sample is taken by the ten largest. Source: CD4+ or CD8+ T cells sorted from blood, taken in a trial of the OX40 agonist ivuxolimab. The receptors here all came from an adult with an advanced solid tumor such as melanoma, head and neck, liver or kidney cancer.

The chain has TRBV27 and TRBJ2-1; TRBD2 might be the D (6 bases). Germline V gene lookup returns CDR1 MNHEY and CDR2 SMNVEV (reference sequence). The CDR3 is 12 amino acids. V was cut by 6 bases and J by 4 bases, with 7 bases left in between. CDR3 bases: TGTGCCAGCAGGGGGGGTTACAATGAGCAGTTCTTC. Its translation: CASRGGYNEQFF.

V is TRBV2 and J is TRBJ2-2; D call uncertain. Germline V gene data show CDR1 as SNHLY and CDR2 as FYNNEI. This CDR3 has 14 amino acids. V was shortened by 2 bases and J by 1 base, with 5 bases between the two germline ends. The CDR3 loop reads CASSELLNTGELFF. CDR3 sequence (DNA): TGTGCCAGCAGTGAACTCCTGAACACCGGGGAGCTGTTTTTT.

This clone has a single count. The chain recombines TRBV20-1 with TRBJ2-1; no reliable D call. Between the trimmed V and J ends, which lost 4 bases and 8 bases, there was a span of 9 bases. Per the germline V gene, CDR1 is DFQATT and CDR2 is SNEGSKA (reference sequence). The CDR3 runs to 11 residues. As DNA, the CDR3 is TGCAGTGCTAAGGATGGCCATGAGCAGTTCTTC. Protein product: CSAKDGHEQFF.

This clone was recorded a few times. This rearrangement joins TRBV4-1 to TRBJ2-7; no clear D gene. There are 13 residues in the CDR3. CDR1 and CDR2 from the germline V gene are MGHRA and YSYEKL. Deletions cut 1 base from V and 3 bases from J, with 7 bases between. CDR3 DNA sequence: TGCGCCAGCAGCCAAGCACCCAACTACGAGCAGTACTTC. Protein sequence: CASSQAPNYEQYF.

This clone occurred a few times. The CDR3, as DNA: TGTGCCAGCAGTTACTCGGCGGGACAGAGTCACGAGCAGTACTTC. The encoded protein is CASSYSAGQSHEQYF. The rearrangement uses TRBV6-5 and TRBJ2-7; a weak D match, TRBD1 (7 bases). The V gene's germline CDR1 is MNHEY and CDR2 SVGAGI. The CDR3 totals 15 residues. V lost 0 bases and J 5 bases, leaving 14 bases between the germline ends.

The gene calls are TRBV27 and TRBJ2-1; 10 bases agree with TRBD2. Germline V gives CDR1 MNHEY, CDR2 SMNVEV (reference sequence). J gave up 5 bases and V 7 bases, and 11 bases lay outside the gene matches. The CDR3 extends over 16 amino acids. CDR3 in amino acids: CASIRLGLAENNEQFF. As DNA, the CDR3 is TGTGCCAGCATTCGACTCGGACTAGCGGAGAACAATGAGCAGTTCTTC.

The gene calls are TRBV6-6 and TRBJ2-1; no firm D call. V lost 7 bases and J lost 2, with 15 bases in between. The CDR3 consists of 15 residues. In germline, CDR1 is MNHNY, CDR2 SVGAGI (reference sequence). This chain's CDR3 is CASKHSVKAYNEQFF. The CDR3 coding sequence is TGTGCCAGCAAACACTCGGTTAAAGCCTACAATGAGCAGTTCTTC.

This sequence joins TRBV2 and TRBJ2-1; a weak D match, TRBD1 (6 bases). There are 15 residues in the CDR3. The V end was cut by 8 bases, the J end by 2 bases, with 16 bases between. Germline V gene lookup returns CDR1 SNHLY and CDR2 FYNNEI. CDR3 sequence: CASLERQGTYNEQFF. In DNA form, the CDR3 reads TGTGCCAGCCTCGAAAGGCAGGGGACCTACAATGAGCAGTTCTTC. The complete variable domain, with remaining parts taken from reference TRBV2 and TRBJ2-1, reads EPEVTQTPSHQVTQMGQEVILRCVPISNHLYFYWYRQILGQKVEFLVSFYNNEISEKSEIFDDQFSVERPDGSNFTLKIRSTKLEDSAMYFCASLERQGTYNEQFFGPGTRLTVL.

The V and J genes are TRBV6-1 and TRBJ1-5; TRBD1 is a possible D gene (6 bases). This CDR3 has 14 amino acids. CDR1 is MNHNS, CDR2 SASEGT, per germline. Trimming left V 7 bases short and J 5 bases short, with 15 bases between. In nucleotides, the CDR3 is TGTGCCAGCACGTCCCGGACAGCAGATCAGCCCCAGCATTTT. Translating gives CASTSRTADQPQHF.

This clone occurred once. The chain employs TRBV30 and TRBJ2-7, with a weak D call TRBD1 (5 bases). V dropped 3 bases and J dropped 5 bases, with 11 bases sitting between them. CDR1 and CDR2 from the germline V gene are GTSNPN and SVGIG (reference sequence). The CDR3 runs to 12 residues. DNA for the CDR3: TGTGCCTGGAGATGGCAGGGAAACGAGCAGTACTTC. This encodes CAWRWQGNEQYF.

The chain combines TRBV28 with TRBJ2-1, with 10 positions matching TRBD2. This CDR3 contains 17 residues. V shed 7 bases, J shed 9 bases, and the junction held 18 bases outside the gene matches. Germline V gene lookup returns CDR1 MDHEN and CDR2 SYDVKM. This CDR3 is CASTRSLAGVRTGEQFF. In nucleotides, the CDR3 is TGTGCCAGCACCCGATCGCTAGCGGGAGTTCGTACGGGTGAGCAGTTCTTC.

V gene TRBV5-1 combines with J gene TRBJ2-5, with TRBD2 identical over 8 bases. The CDR3 totals 14 residues. Trimming removed 1 base from V and 3 bases from J; junction bases left unmatched: 2. Germline V lookup: CDR1 SGHRS, CDR2 YFSETQ. In nucleotides, the CDR3 is TGCGCCAGCAGCTTGTTCGGGGGGGAAGAGACCCAGTACTTC. Translating gives CASSLFGGEETQYF.

The count of this clone is one. The rearrangement links TRBV7-9 to TRBJ1-5; D perhaps matches TRBD1 (6 bases). The germline V and J ends were trimmed by 5 bases and 3 bases, with 11 bases remaining between them. CDR1 and CDR2 (germline): SEHNR, FQNEAQ (reference sequence). This CDR3 comprises 14 residues. Here the CDR3 DNA reads TGTGCCAGCAGCCCGACGGGGGCCAATCAGCCCCAGCATTTT. It specifies CASSPTGANQPQHF.

The J gene is TRBJ2-7, the V gene TRBV14; 15 positions match TRBD2. The CDR3 runs 15 residues. The V segment lost 1 base and the J segment 7 bases; nucleotides outside the gene matches: 2. Germline CDR1 reads SGHDN; CDR2 reads FVKESK. DNA of the CDR3: TGTGCCAGCAGCCAAGGGACTAGCGGGAGGGAAGAGCAGTACTTC. Translating it yields CASSQGTSGREEQYF.

This chain links TRBV5-6 with TRBJ1-2, with unresolved D. Trimming removed 0 bases from V and 4 bases from J, with 7 bases in between. This CDR3 region has 13 residues. Germline V gene lookup returns CDR1 SGHDT and CDR2 YYEEEE. The CDR3 here is CASSLDQIYGYTF. DNA for the CDR3: TGTGCCAGCAGCTTGGATCAGATCTATGGCTACACCTTC.

This chain connects TRBV7-9 to TRBJ2-4; D perhaps matches TRBD2 (5 bases). V was cut by 2 bases and J by 9 bases, with 11 bases left in between. CDR1 is SEHNR, CDR2 FQNEAQ, per germline (reference sequence). The CDR3 length is 13 residues. CDR3 sequence: CASSLSGKSIQYF. The CDR3 nucleotides are TGTGCCAGCAGCTTATCCGGGAAGAGCATTCAGTACTTC.

The V call is TRBV5-1, the J call TRBJ1-5, with 12 bases identical to TRBD1. The length of the CDR3 is 16 residues. The germline V gene encodes CDR1 SGHRS and CDR2 YFSETQ. The ends lost 0 bases at V and 9 bases at J; junction bases unmatched: 7. As DNA, the CDR3 is TGCGCCAGCAGCTTGGAGGGGACAGGGGGCGGGAGGCCCCAGCATTTT. It translates to CASSLEGTGGGRPQHF.